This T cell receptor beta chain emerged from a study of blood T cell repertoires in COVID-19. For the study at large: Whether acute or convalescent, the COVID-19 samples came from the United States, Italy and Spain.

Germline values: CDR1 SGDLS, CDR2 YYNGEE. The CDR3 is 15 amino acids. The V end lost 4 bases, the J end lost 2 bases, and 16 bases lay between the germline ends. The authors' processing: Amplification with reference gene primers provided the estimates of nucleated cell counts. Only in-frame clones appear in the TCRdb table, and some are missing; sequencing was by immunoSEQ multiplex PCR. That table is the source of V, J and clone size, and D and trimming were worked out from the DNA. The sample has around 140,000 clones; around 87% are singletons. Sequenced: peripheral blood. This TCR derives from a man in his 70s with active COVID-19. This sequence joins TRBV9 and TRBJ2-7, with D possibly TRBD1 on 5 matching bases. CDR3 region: CASSPNTQDTYEQYF. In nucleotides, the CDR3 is TGTGCCAGCAGCCCTAATACACAGGATACCTACGAGCAGTACTTC.